This TCR beta chain was profiled in a study of T cell responses to AZD1222 COVID-19 vaccine. The assay was immunoSEQ multiplex PCR, and TCRdb's table has in-frame clones only and misses some. The table has about 81,000 clones, approximately 83% seen once; the top ten hold roughly 3.2%. This CDR3 region has 12 residues. Germline V lookup: CDR1 MNHEY, CDR2 SVGAGI. Trimming pared 11 bases from V and 8 bases from J, leaving 16 bases between. V gene TRBV6-5 combines with J gene TRBJ1-3, with D tentatively TRBD1 (6 bases). The clonotype originates from an adult who received the AZD1222 COVID-19 vaccine. This sample comprised peripheral blood, obtained 28 days after the second AZD1222 dose. The CDR3 nucleotides are TGTGCCGCACTAGGGGGTAGGGACACCATATATTTT. Its protein is CAALGGRDTIYF.